Listed below are T cell receptor beta chains from one sample, sequenced in a study of CD8 T cells in ankylosing spondylitis. TCRdb fed the 5' RACE reads into MiXCR, producing one record per CDR3 protein. Found here are 750,000 to 850,000 distinct CDR3 sequences, about 12% of them singletons; the top ten hold 0.51%. The sequenced material came from blood, either unsorted or a sorted T cell fraction (not recorded which). The receptor source for this set is a male donor with ankylosing spondylitis. The CDR3 runs from the conserved cysteine through the conserved F or W. A D gene is named only where the DNA matches it firmly. Where a row states a size, it is once, few, many or the class of an expanded clone; other rows omit it.

TRBJ2-1	.	.	TRBV27	TGTGCCAGCAGTTTGGGTCCCGAACGACCCTACAATGAGCAGTTCTTC	CASSLGPERPYNEQFF
TRBJ2-2	few	.	TRBV9	TGTGCCAGCAGCGTCCGGGACCTGAACACCGGGGAGCTGTTTTTT	CASSVRDLNTGELFF
TRBJ2-1	many	.	TRBV5-1	TGCGCCAGCAGCCCAAGCGGTTCTACCTACAATGAGCAGTTCTTC	CASSPSGSTYNEQFF
TRBJ1-1	few	.	TRBV3-1	TGTGCCAGCAGCCAATTCACGGGGGTCCCGATGAACACTGAAGCTTTCTTT	CASSQFTGVPMNTEAFF
TRBJ1-5	.	TRBD1	TRBV12-3/TRBV12-4	TGTGCCAGCAGGTCAGGGGGCCTTCATCAGCCCCAGCATTTT	CASRSGGLHQPQHF
TRBJ2-3	.	TRBD2	TRBV6-5	TGTGCCAGCAGTTACTCTGTTGGCGGGGGGGCCACAGATACGCAGTATTTT	CASSYSVGGGATDTQYF
TRBJ2-5	.	.	TRBV10-3	TGTGCCATCAGTGATGCCAGGGGTCCCCAAGAGACCCAGTACTTC	CAISDARGPQETQYF
TRBJ1-1	many	TRBD1	TRBV19	TGTGCCAGTAGTACGTCCCGGGACAGGGGAGAAGCTTTCTTT	CASSTSRDRGEAFF
TRBJ2-7	many	.	TRBV3-1	TGTGCCAGCAGCCAAGCGGGGAGCCTCAGGGAGCAGTACTTC	CASSQAGSLREQYF
TRBJ2-7	many	.	TRBV5-1	TGCGCCAGCAGCTTCGAGACAGCAGTATACGAGCAGTACTTC	CASSFETAVYEQYF
TRBJ1-1	many	.	TRBV4-3	TGCGCCAGCAGCCATGGAGGGGAAGCTTTCTTT	CASSHGGEAFF
TRBJ2-6	.	.	TRBV24-1	TGTGCCACCAGTGATTACAGCTCTGGGGCCAACGTCCTGACTTTC	CATSDYSSGANVLTF
TRBJ2-5	.	TRBD2	TRBV29-1	TGCAGCGTTCTAAACCCAGCGGGGGGCCCGGGAGAGACCCAGTACTTC	CSVLNPAGGPGETQYF
TRBJ1-5	many	TRBD1	TRBV29-1	TGCAGCGTTGAAGAAGGCGACAGGGGTAATCAGCCCCAGCATTTT	CSVEEGDRGNQPQHF
TRBJ2-7	once	.	TRBV4-3	TGCGCCAGCAGCCAAGATCCCACGGGGCCCTATACCACCTACGAGCAGTACTTC	CASSQDPTGPYTTYEQYF
TRBJ2-3	many	TRBD1	TRBV29-1	TGCAGCGTTGGGGGCAGGGGGAGCACAGATACGCAGTATTTT	CSVGGRGSTDTQYF
TRBJ1-2	few	TRBD1	TRBV7-2	TGTGCCAGCAGTGACCTAGGGACAGTAGACTATGGCTACACCTTC	CASSDLGTVDYGYTF
TRBJ2-5	.	.	TRBV11-2	TGTGCCAGCAGCTTAGGGGGGGCCGGGACAGCCCAAGAGACCCAGTACTTC	CASSLGGAGTAQETQYF
TRBJ1-5	few	.	TRBV5-1	TGCGCCAGCAGCTTTAACCCTACCAATCAGCCCCAGCATTTT	CASSFNPTNQPQHF
TRBJ1-1	.	.	TRBV20-1	TGCAGTGCAAGAAAGGGACTCCTGAACACTGAAGCTTTCTTT	CSARKGLLNTEAFF
TRBJ2-1	few	.	TRBV20-1	TGCAGTGCCCCCACTCCGGAGGTCAGCAATGAGCAGTTCTTC	CSAPTPEVSNEQFF
TRBJ2-1	.	.	TRBV29-1	TGCAGCGTTGTCCGGGGGCTCGTCAATGAGCAGTTCTTC	CSVVRGLVNEQFF
TRBJ2-5	.	.	TRBV24-1	TGTGCCACCAGTGACCCCCTTGGGGGGCAGAAGGAGACCCAGTACTTC	CATSDPLGGQKETQYF
TRBJ2-7	few	TRBD1	TRBV14	TGTGCCAGCAGCCAGGGGACAGGCTGGACCTACGAGCAGTACTTC	CASSQGTGWTYEQYF
TRBJ1-4	.	.	TRBV27	TGTGCCAGCAGTCCACCCGGGGGGGGGCCTGAAAAACTGTTTTTT	CASSPPGGGPEKLFF
TRBJ2-1	.	.	TRBV5-5	TGTGCCAGCACCCCACAACCCTCCTACAATGAGCAGTTCTTC	CASTPQPSYNEQFF
TRBJ2-1	few	TRBD2	TRBV3-1	TGTGCCAGCAGCGCGACGACTAGCGGGAGGGGGAATGAGCAGTTCTTC	CASSATTSGRGNEQFF
TRBJ2-7	few	.	TRBV20-1	TGCAGTGCTAGCCAGATTACCACCTACGAGCAGTACTTC	CSASQITTYEQYF
TRBJ2-3	few	.	TRBV4-3	TGCGCCAGCAGCCGGGAGGTGCCTGGCACAGATACGCAGTATTTT	CASSREVPGTDTQYF
TRBJ2-3	.	.	TRBV7-3	TGTGCCAGCAGCTTAAGGGGATATAGCACAGATACGCAGTATTTT	CASSLRGYSTDTQYF
TRBJ2-3	.	TRBD2	TRBV5-1	TGCGCCAGCAGCTTGGAAGGACTAGCGGACTCAACAGATACGCAGTATTTT	CASSLEGLADSTDTQYF
TRBJ1-6	.	TRBD1	TRBV20-1	TGCAGTGCTAGAACGCACAGGGGTGGATATAATTCACCCCTCCACTTT	CSARTHRGGYNSPLHF
TRBJ2-5	.	.	TRBV4-3	TGCGCCAGCAGCCAAGAATTTAAGGAGACCCAGTACTTC	CASSQEFKETQYF
TRBJ2-4	.	.	TRBV20-1	TGCAGTGCTAGAGAAACCGGGACCGTCCCCGACATTCAGTACTTC	CSARETGTVPDIQYF
TRBJ2-7	few	TRBD2	TRBV20-1	TGCAGTGCTCTCCAAGCGGGGATTTCCTACGAGCAGTACTTC	CSALQAGISYEQYF
TRBJ2-3	.	TRBD2	TRBV20-1	TGCAGTGCCACAGTCCCCCGAGGAGCGGGAGGCCTGGGGAGAGATACGCAGTATTTT	CSATVPRGAGGLGRDTQYF
TRBJ1-4	few	.	TRBV20-1	TGCAGTGCTAGGGGAAAAGGGGCAAAACTGTTTTTT	CSARGKGAKLFF
TRBJ1-1	many	TRBD1	TRBV29-1	TGCAGCGTCCACTATACAGGGGCCTTCAGAGCTTTCTTT	CSVHYTGAFRAFF
TRBJ2-5	few	.	TRBV29-1	TGCAGCGTATCTTTAACGGACCAAGAGACCCAGTACTTC	CSVSLTDQETQYF
TRBJ2-1	few	TRBD2	TRBV7-3	TGTGCCAGCAGCTCCGGACTAGCCCACGGTGAGCAGTTCTTC	CASSSGLAHGEQFF
TRBJ1-1	.	TRBD1	TRBV5-1	TGCGCCAGCAGCTTTGACAGGGCTGAAGCTTTCTTT	CASSFDRAEAFF
TRBJ2-3	.	.	TRBV6-2/TRBV6-3	TGTGCCAGCAGTTACCCCGAGGCCCTAACAAGGTACCTCACAGATACGCAGTATTTT	CASSYPEALTRYLTDTQYF
TRBJ2-1	many	.	TRBV6-1	TGTGCCAGCGCTACCTCCTCCTCCTACAATGAGCAGTTCTTC	CASATSSSYNEQFF
TRBJ1-1	few	.	TRBV2	TGTGCCAGCAGTGAAGCGCGGGCTTTCTTT	CASSEARAFF
TRBJ2-7	.	.	TRBV5-4	TGTGCCAGCAGCTTGTCCTCAGGGGCTTTCTACGAGCAGTACTTC	CASSLSSGAFYEQYF
TRBJ2-7	many	.	TRBV5-6	TGTGCCAGCAGCTTGGTACAGGGTAACGAGCAGTACTTC	CASSLVQGNEQYF
TRBJ2-3	few	TRBD2	TRBV20-1	TGCAGTCTTGGCAGCGCGGGAGTCACAGATACGCAGTATTTT	CSLGSAGVTDTQYF
TRBJ1-1	few	TRBD1	TRBV29-1	TGCAGCGTTGACGATTCAGGGGGCGGTGAAGCTTTCTTT	CSVDDSGGGEAFF
TRBJ2-2	.	.	TRBV6-1	TGTGCCAGCGCGCCAAGTGGGACGGGCACCGGGGAGCTGTTTTTT	CASAPSGTGTGELFF
TRBJ1-1	once	TRBD1	TRBV6-1	TGTGCCAGCAGTGTTCAGGGGGCCGGTGTCGCTGAAGCTTTCTTT	CASSVQGAGVAEAFF
TRBJ2-2	.	.	TRBV20-1	TGCAGTGCTAGCCCCGTCCTTGGTCCCGGGGAGCTGTTTTTT	CSASPVLGPGELFF
TRBJ2-3	few	TRBD2	TRBV28	TGTGCCAGCAGTAGGTTGCTCGCGGGAGACAGAGATACGCAGTATTTT	CASSRLLAGDRDTQYF
TRBJ2-5	few	TRBD1	TRBV7-2	TGTGCCAGCAGCCCCCGGGACAGACAAGAGACCCAGTACTTC	CASSPRDRQETQYF
TRBJ2-5	few	.	TRBV7-2	TGTGCCAGCAGCTTTTTTACAGGAGTGGGAGAGACCCAGTACTTC	CASSFFTGVGETQYF